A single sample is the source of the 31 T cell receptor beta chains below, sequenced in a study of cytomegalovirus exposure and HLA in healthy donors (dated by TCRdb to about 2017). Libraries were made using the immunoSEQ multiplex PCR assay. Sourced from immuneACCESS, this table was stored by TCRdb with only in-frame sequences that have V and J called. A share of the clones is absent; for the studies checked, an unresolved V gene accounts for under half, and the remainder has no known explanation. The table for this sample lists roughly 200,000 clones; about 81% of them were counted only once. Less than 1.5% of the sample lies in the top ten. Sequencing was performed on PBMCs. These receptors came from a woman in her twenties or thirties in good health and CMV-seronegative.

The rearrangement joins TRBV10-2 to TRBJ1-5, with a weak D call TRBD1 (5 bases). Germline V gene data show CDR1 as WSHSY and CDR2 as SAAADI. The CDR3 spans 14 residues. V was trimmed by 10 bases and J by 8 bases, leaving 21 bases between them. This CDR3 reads CATKSGGKSEPQHF. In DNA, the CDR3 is TGCGCCACCAAATCCGGGGGAAAAAGTGAGCCCCAGCATTTT.

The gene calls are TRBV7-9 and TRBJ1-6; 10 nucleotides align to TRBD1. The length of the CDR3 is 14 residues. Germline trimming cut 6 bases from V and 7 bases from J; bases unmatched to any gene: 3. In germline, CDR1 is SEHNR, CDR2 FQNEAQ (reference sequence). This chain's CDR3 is CASRDRGLNSPLHF. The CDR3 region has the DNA TGTGCCAGCAGAGACAGGGGGCTGAATTCACCCCTCCACTTT.

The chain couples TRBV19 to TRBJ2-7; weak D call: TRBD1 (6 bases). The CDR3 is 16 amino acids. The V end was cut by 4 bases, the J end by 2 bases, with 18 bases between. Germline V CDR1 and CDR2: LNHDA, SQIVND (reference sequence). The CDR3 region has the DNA TGTGCCAGTAGTACCCCGGACAGTCCTAAACCCTACGAGCAGTACTTC. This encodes CASSTPDSPKPYEQYF. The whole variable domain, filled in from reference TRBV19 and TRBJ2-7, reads DGGITQSPKYLFRKEGQNVTLSCEQNLNHDAMYWYRQDPGQGLRLIYYSQIVNDFQKGDIAEGYSVSREKKESFPLTVTSAQKNPTAFYLCASSTPDSPKPYEQYFGPGTRLTVT.

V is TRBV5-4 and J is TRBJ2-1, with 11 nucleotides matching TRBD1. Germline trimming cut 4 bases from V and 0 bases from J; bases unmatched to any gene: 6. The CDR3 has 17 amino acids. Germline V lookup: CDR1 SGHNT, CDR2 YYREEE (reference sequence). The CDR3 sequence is CASSGGTGGSSYNEQFF. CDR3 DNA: TGTGCCAGCAGCGGAGGGACAGGGGGAAGCTCCTACAATGAGCAGTTCTTC.

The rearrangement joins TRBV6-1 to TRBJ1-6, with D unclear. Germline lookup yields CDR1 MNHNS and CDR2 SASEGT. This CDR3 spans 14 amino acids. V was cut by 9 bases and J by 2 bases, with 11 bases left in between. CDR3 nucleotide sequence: TGTGCCAGTGTTCGGCAGGCCTATAATTCACCCCTCCACTTT. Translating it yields CASVRQAYNSPLHF.

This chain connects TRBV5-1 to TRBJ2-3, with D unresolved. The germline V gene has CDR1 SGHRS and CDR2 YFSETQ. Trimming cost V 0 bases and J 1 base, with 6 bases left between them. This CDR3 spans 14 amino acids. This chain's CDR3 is CASSLAPGTDTQYF. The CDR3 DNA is TGCGCCAGCAGCTTGGCCCCCGGCACAGATACGCAGTATTTT.

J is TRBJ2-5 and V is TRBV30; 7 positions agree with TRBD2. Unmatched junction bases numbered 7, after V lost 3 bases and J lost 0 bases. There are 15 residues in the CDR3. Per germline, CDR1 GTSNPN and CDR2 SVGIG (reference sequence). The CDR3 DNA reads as TGTGCCTGGAGATCATCGGGGGGTAACCAAGAGACCCAGTACTTC. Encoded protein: CAWRSSGGNQETQYF.

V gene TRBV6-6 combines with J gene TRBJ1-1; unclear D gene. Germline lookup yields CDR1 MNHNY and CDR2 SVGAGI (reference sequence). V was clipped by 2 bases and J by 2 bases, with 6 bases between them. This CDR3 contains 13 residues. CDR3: CASSYGRNTEAFF. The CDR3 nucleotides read TGTGCCAGCAGTTACGGCAGAAACACTGAAGCTTTCTTT.

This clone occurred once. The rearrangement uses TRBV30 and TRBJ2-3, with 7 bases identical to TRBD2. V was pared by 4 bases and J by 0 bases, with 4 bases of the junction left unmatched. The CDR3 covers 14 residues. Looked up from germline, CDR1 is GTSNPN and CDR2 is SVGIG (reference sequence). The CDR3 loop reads CAWTAGASTDTQYF. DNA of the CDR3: TGTGCCTGGACGGCGGGAGCGAGCACAGATACGCAGTATTTT.

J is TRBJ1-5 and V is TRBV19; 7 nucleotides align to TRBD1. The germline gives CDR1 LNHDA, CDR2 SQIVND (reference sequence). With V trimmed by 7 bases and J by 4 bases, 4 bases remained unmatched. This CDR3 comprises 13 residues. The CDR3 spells CASTDRRNQPQHF. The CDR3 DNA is TGTGCCAGTACGGACAGGAGAAATCAGCCCCAGCATTTT. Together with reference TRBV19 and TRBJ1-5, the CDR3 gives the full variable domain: DGGITQSPKYLFRKEGQNVTLSCEQNLNHDAMYWYRQDPGQGLRLIYYSQIVNDFQKGDIAEGYSVSREKKESFPLTVTSAQKNPTAFYLCASTDRRNQPQHFGDGTRLSIL.

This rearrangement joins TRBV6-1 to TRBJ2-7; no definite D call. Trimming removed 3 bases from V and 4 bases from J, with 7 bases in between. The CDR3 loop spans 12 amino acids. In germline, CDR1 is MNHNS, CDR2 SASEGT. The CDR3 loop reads CASSDLGYEQYF. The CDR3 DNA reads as TGTGCCAGCAGTGATCTAGGATACGAGCAGTACTTC.

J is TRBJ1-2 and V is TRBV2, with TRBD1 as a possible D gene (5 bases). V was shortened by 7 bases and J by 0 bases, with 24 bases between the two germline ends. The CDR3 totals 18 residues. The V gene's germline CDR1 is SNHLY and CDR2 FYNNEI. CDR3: CASIPQDHYFTANYGYTF. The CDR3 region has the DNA TGTGCCAGCATCCCACAGGACCATTATTTCACCGCTAACTATGGCTACACCTTC.

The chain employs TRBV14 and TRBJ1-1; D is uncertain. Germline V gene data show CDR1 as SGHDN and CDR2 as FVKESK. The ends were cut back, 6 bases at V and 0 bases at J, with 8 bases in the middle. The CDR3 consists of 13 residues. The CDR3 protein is CASRESMNTEAFF. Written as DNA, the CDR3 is TGTGCCAGCAGGGAGAGCATGAACACTGAAGCTTTCTTT.

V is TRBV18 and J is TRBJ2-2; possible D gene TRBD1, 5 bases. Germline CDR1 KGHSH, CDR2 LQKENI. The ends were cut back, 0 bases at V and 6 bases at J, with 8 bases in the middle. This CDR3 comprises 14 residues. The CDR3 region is CASSPPGPSGELFF. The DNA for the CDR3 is TGTGCCAGCTCACCACCGGGGCCGTCCGGGGAGCTGTTTTTT.

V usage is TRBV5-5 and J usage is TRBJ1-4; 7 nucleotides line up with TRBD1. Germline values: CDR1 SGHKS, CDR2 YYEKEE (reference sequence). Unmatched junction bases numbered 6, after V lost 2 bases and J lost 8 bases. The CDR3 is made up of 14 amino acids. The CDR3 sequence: CASSFTGAGEKLFF. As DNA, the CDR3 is TGTGCCAGCAGCTTTACAGGGGCGGGGGAAAAACTGTTTTTT.

The CDR3 bases are TGCGCCAGCAGCTTGGATGGTACCCAAGCCCACAATGAGCAGTTCTTC. It codes for CASSLDGTQAHNEQFF. The chain links TRBV5-1 to TRBJ2-1; no clear D. The V and J ends lost 0 bases and 5 bases respectively, with 15 bases between them. This CDR3 has 16 residues. The V gene's germline CDR1 is SGHRS and CDR2 YFSETQ.

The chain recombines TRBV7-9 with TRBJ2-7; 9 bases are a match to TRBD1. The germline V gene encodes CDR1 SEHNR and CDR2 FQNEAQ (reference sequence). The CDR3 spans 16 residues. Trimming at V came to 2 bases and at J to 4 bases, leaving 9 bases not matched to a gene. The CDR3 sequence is CASSLLPGQGIYEQYF. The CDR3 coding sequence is TGTGCCAGCAGCTTACTACCGGGACAGGGAATTTACGAGCAGTACTTC. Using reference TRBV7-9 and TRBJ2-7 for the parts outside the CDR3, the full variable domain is DTGVSQNPRHKITKRGQNVTFRCDPISEHNRLYWYRQTLGQGPEFLTYFQNEAQLEKSRLLSDRFSAERPKGSFSTLEIQRTEQGDSAMYLCASSLLPGQGIYEQYFGPGTRLTVT.

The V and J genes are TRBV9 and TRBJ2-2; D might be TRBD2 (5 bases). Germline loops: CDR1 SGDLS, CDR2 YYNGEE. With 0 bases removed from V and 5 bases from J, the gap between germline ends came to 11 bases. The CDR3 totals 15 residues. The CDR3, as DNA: TGTGCCAGCAGCGTAGCAGCGGTGCTGACCGGGGAGCTGTTTTTT. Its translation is CASSVAAVLTGELFF.

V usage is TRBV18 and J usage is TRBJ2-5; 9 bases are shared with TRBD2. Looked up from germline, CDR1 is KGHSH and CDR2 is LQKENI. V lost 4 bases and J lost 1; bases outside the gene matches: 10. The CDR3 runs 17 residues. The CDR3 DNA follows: TGTGCCAGCTCACTCCAGACTAGCGGCCAGATCCAAGAGACCCAGTACTTC. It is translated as CASSLQTSGQIQETQYF.

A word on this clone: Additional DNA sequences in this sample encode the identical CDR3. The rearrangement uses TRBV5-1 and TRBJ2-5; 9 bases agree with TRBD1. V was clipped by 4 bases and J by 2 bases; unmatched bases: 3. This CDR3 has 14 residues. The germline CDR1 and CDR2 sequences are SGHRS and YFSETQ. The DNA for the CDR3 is TGCGCCAGCAGCCTGGGGACAGGGCAAGAGACCCAGTACTTC. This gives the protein CASSLGTGQETQYF.

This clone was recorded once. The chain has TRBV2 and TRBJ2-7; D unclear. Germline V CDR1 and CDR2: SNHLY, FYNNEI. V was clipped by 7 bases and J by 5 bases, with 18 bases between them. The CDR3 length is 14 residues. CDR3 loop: CASKQDTLLDEQYF. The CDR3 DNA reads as TGTGCCAGCAAACAAGACACCCTTTTGGACGAGCAGTACTTC.

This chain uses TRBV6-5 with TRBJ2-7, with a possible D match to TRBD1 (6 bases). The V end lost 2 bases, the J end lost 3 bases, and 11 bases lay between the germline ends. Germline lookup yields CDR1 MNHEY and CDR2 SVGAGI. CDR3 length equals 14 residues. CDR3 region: CASSYRDNLYEQYF. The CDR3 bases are TGTGCCAGCAGTTACCGGGACAACCTCTACGAGCAGTACTTC.

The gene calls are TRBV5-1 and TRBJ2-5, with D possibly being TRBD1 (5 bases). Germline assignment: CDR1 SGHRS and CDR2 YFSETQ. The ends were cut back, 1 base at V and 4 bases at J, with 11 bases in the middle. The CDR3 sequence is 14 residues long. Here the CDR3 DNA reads TGCGCCAGCAGCTTGTCAGGGATGGGAGAGACCCAGTACTTC. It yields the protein CASSLSGMGETQYF.

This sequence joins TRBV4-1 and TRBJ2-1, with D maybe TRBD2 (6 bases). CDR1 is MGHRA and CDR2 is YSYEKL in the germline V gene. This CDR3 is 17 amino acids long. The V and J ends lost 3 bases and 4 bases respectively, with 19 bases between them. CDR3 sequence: CASSHPAWGGKYNEQFF. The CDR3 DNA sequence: TGCGCCAGCAGCCACCCCGCTTGGGGAGGCAAATACAATGAGCAGTTCTTC.

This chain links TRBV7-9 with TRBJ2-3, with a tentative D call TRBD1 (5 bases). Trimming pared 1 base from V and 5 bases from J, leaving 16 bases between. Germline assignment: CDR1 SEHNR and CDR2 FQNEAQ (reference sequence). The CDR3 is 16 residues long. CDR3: CASSLGLSQGGDTQYF. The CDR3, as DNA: TGTGCCAGCAGCTTAGGGTTGAGCCAGGGCGGAGATACGCAGTATTTT.

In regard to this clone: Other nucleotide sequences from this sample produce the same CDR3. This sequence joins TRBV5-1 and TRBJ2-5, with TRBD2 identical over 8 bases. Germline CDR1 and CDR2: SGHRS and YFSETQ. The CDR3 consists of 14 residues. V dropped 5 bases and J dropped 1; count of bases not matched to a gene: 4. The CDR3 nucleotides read TGCGCCAGCAGTCCCGGGAGGGGCCAAGAGACCCAGTACTTC. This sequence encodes CASSPGRGQETQYF.

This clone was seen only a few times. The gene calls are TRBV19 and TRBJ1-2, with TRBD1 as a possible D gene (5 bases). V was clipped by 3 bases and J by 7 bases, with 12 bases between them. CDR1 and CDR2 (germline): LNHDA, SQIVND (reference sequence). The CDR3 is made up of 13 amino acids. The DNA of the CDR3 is TGTGCCAGTAGTATCACGGCGGGGGTTGGCTACACCTTC. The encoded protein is CASSITAGVGYTF.

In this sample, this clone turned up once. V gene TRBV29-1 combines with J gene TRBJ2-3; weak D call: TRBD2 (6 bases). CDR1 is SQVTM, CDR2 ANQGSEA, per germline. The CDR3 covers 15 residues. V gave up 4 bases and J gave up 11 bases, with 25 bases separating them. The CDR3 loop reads CSVVARRESLTGQYF. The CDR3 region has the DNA TGCAGCGTTGTAGCGAGGCGGGAATCCCTAACTGGGCAGTATTTT.

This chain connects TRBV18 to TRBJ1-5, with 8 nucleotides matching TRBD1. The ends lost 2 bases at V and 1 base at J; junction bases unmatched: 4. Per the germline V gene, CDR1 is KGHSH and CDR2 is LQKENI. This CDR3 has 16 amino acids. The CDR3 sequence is CASSPGQGASNQPQHF. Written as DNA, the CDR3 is TGTGCCAGCTCACCAGGACAGGGAGCGAGCAATCAGCCCCAGCATTTT.

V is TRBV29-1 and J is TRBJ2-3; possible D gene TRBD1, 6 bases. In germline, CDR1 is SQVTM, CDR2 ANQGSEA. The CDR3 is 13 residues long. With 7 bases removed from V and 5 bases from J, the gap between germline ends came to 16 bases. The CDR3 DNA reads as TGCAGCGCGGCTAGTCAGGGGAAAGATACGCAGTATTTT. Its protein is CSAASQGKDTQYF.

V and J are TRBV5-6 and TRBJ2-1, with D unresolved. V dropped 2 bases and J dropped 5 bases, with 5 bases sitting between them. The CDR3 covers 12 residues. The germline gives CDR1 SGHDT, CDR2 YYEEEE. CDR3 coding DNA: TGTGCCAGCAGCTTACGAGACAATGAGCAGTTCTTC. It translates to CASSLRDNEQFF.